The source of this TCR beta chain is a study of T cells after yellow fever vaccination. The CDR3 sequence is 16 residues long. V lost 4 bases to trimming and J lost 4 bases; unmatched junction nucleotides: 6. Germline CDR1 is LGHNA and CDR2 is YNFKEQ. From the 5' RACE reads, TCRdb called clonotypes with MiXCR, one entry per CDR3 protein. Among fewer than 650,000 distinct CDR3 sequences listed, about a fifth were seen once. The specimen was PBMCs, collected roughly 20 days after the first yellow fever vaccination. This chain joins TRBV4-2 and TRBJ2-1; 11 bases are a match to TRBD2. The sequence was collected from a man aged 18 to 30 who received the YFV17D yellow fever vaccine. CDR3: CASSPRLAGGYNEQFF. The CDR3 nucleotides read TGTGCCAGCAGCCCCCGATTAGCGGGGGGGTACAATGAGCAGTTCTTC.